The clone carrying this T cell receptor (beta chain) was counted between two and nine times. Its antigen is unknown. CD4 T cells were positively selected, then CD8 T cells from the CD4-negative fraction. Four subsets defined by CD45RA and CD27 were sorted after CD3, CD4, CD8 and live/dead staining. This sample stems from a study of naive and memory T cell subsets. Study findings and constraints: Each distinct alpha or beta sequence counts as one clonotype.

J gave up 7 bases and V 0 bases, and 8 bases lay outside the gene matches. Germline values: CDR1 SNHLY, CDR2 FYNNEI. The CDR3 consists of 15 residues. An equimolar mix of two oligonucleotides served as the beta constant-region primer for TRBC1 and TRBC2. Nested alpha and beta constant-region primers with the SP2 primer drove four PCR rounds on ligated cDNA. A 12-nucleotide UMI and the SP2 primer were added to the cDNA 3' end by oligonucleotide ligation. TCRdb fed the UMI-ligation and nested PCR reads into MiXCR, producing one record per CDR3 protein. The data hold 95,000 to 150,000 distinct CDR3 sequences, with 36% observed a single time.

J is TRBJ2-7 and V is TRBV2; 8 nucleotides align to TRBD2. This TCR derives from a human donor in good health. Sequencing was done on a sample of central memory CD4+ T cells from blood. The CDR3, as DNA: TGTGCCAGCAGTGAAGCGCGGGGGGCGACGGGAGAGCAGTACTTC. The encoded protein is CASSEARGATGEQYF. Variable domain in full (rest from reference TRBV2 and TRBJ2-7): EPEVTQTPSHQVTQMGQEVILRCVPISNHLYFYWYRQILGQKVEFLVSFYNNEISEKSEIFDDQFSVERPDGSNFTLKIRSTKLEDSAMYFCASSEARGATGEQYFGPGTRLTVT.